This T cell receptor (beta chain) is from a study of blood T cell repertoires in COVID-19 (dated by TCRdb to about 2020). Notes on the research overall: Collaborator samples came from the United States, Italy and Spain and covered acute and convalescent phases of COVID-19. Sample metadata almost always included a de-identified subject ID, COVID-19 status, age in years and sex. Samples were obtained from the ongoing ImmuneRACE study (first 160 participants) and from about 1,300 subjects provided by 6 global collaborators. The prospective study material was composed of cDNA or gDNA derived from T cells, B-cell-depleted T cells, or PBMCs. HLA class I and class II types, where available, came from metadata supplied by the sample provider rather than from assay-based typing. The repertoires were made available in a free public database intended to serve as a resource for research on the immune response to SARS-CoV-2. Subjects who had been exposed to COVID-19, were actively infected with it, or had recovered from it provided the deeply sampled blood TCRbeta repertoires that made up the dataset.

The paper's findings and limits, for the study overall: The amount of clinical and demographic metadata varied by source and participant and was provided uncurated.

TCRbeta CDR3 regions were amplified from genomic DNA by means of the immunoSEQ Assay, a bias-controlled multiplex PCR. The authors processed their data as follows. Nucleated cell counts per sample were estimated from amplification of reference gene primers within the assay. To quantify the absolute abundance of each unique TCRbeta CDR3 rearrangement, sequence reads were collapsed and filtered. For each sample, productive Simpson clonality was calculated as the square root of Simpson's diversity index over productive rearrangements. This immuneACCESS table, as held by TCRdb, lists in-frame sequences with V and J called but not all clones. Of the missing ones, under half trace to an unresolved V gene in checked studies; the others have no known cause. D and trimming were read from the DNA, whereas the V and J calls and clone size are those reported in that table. Here the sample has 180,000 or so clones; roughly 89% occur a single time. Of the sample, over 3.5% falls within the top ten clones.

Points on this clone: The antigen it binds to is not known. The input lacks base qualities; no much larger clone sits a single base away.

Collaborating institutions collected whole blood in K2EDTA tubes following their own protocols. Collaborator samples were shipped for TCRbeta analysis as frozen whole blood, isolated PBMCs, or DNA extracted from either sample type. This TCR was recovered from a man between 18 and 35 years old with active or convalescent COVID-19. Material: peripheral blood.

The CDR3 here reads CASSPTPTGGGTQYF. In nucleotide form, the sequence is TGTGCCAGCAGCCCCACACCTACAGGGGGAGGAACGCAGTATTTT. The rearranged chain carries TRBV7-2 and TRBJ2-3; 8 bases in between match TRBD1. After removal of 5 bases from V and 9 bases from J, the junction retains 13 bases not matched to a gene. Per the germline V gene, SGHTA is the CDR1 and FQGNSA is the CDR2. Taken from cysteine to phenylalanine, the CDR3 has 15 residues. Of the read, only the CDR3 DNA is kept; its 45 bases are in frame from base 1.